This T cell receptor (beta chain) emerged from a study of monozygotic twins with inflammatory bowel disease. Study-level points and caveats: Discordant twins had repertoire similarity that did not differ from that of concordant twins, possibly from limited power.

This CDR3 has 15 residues. CDR1 and CDR2 from the germline V gene are LNHDA and SQIVND (reference sequence). Whole-blood RNA isolation (total RNA) proceeded without T cell sorting. TCRdb re-analyzed the 5' RACE reads; it lists each CDR3 protein once, without DNA. The table lists 300,000 to 400,000 distinct CDR3 sequences. Note on this clonotype: Its target is not known.

This clonotype was obtained from a human donor with ulcerative colitis or Crohn's disease, or a healthy co-twin of an affected twin (not recorded which). The chain combines TRBV19 with TRBJ2-2; with no DNA, the TCRdb D assignment of TRBD1 cannot be verified. The sequencing sample was made of blood. The CDR3 loop reads CASIGVQGYTGELFF.